A few counts support the clone carrying this T cell receptor (beta chain). Its antigen is as yet unknown. CDR3 size: 14 residues. Germline-derived CDR1 and CDR2 are LNHDA and SQIVND (reference sequence). With V trimmed by 8 bases and J by 6 bases, 8 bases remained unmatched. These data are taken from a study of regulatory T cells in long-lasting Graves disease. Study-wide background: In persistent Graves' disease, antithyroid drugs had been taken for over 5 years and TSH receptor antibodies stayed positive.

Study-wide points: The number of shared public clonotypes was higher in persistent patients (approximately 3,000) than new patients (roughly 970). The study found lower TCR diversity in persistent Graves' patients than in newly diagnosed ones. Exclusively peripheral blood, rather than thyroid tissue, was studied.

The time point here: persistent/refractory GD, antithyroid drugs over 5 years with positive TRAb. After RNA was extracted from PBMCs, the TCR library was made from it. For TCR beta, libraries came from iRepertoire HTBI primers and Arm-PCR of CDR3 regions. MiXCR, applied by TCRdb to the multiplex PCR reads, yields one record per CDR3 protein. This table has 400,000 to 600,000 distinct CDR3 sequences, about 22% appearing once. This sequence originates from a female donor with Graves disease. Sequenced material: peripheral blood mononuclear cells (PBMCs), taken when the disease was refractory, from a patient treated with antithyroid drugs. The rearrangement joins TRBV19 to TRBJ1-5, with 9 nucleotides matching TRBD1. The CDR3 loop is CASRTGGAGQPQHF. Written as DNA, the CDR3 is TGTGCCAGTCGAACAGGGGGCGCGGGTCAGCCCCAGCATTTT.